These T cell receptor beta chains were read from a single sample in a study of blood T cell repertoires in COVID-19. Assay used: immunoSEQ multiplex PCR; TCRdb lists only in-frame clones, some missing. The table includes around 320,000 clones, about nine tenths detected once. The sample consisted of peripheral blood. Source of these receptors: a woman under 40 with COVID-19, enrolled during active disease. CDR3s leave out the opening cysteine and the closing phenylalanine or tryptophan. The order of the fields is J gene, D gene, V gene, CDR3 protein. The D gene is left open where the match is weak.

J gene: TRBJ2-3
D gene: TRBD2
V gene: TRBV5-1
CDR3 protein: ASNAGGFSTDTQY

J gene: TRBJ2-7
D gene: TRBD1
V gene: TRBV15
CDR3 protein: ATSRLSGQGAGYDYEQY

J gene: TRBJ1-6
D gene: TRBD1
V gene: TRBV6-4
CDR3 protein: ASSEFGQGSNSPLH

J gene: TRBJ1-2
D gene: NA
V gene: TRBV6-5
CDR3 protein: ASSLRGQGYT

J gene: TRBJ2-1
D gene: TRBD2
V gene: TRBV5-1
CDR3 protein: ASSLNMASGADEQF

J gene: TRBJ1-5
D gene: NA
V gene: TRBV12-3/TRBV12-4
CDR3 protein: ASSTQGFQPQH

J gene: TRBJ2-7
D gene: TRBD2
V gene: TRBV10-3
CDR3 protein: AISAGLAGSYEQY

J gene: TRBJ1-3
D gene: NA
V gene: TRBV4-1
CDR3 protein: ASSQRPPGAGNTIY

J gene: TRBJ2-7
D gene: TRBD1
V gene: TRBV5-5
CDR3 protein: ASSLNRGTSSYEQY

J gene: TRBJ2-5
D gene: NA
V gene: TRBV18
CDR3 protein: ASSPPRAGSVETQY

J gene: TRBJ1-5
D gene: NA
V gene: TRBV4-1
CDR3 protein: ASSQVDQPQH

J gene: TRBJ2-7
D gene: NA
V gene: TRBV28
CDR3 protein: ASSLGSGLEQY

J gene: TRBJ2-7
D gene: NA
V gene: TRBV12-3/TRBV12-4
CDR3 protein: ASSLLGYEQY

J gene: TRBJ2-1
D gene: TRBD2
V gene: TRBV5-3
CDR3 protein: ARSETSFTF

J gene: TRBJ2-1
D gene: NA
V gene: TRBV7-8
CDR3 protein: ASSLDLYNEQF

J gene: TRBJ2-1
D gene: TRBD1
V gene: TRBV9
CDR3 protein: ASSDKRQGLAYNEQF

J gene: TRBJ2-3
D gene: NA
V gene: TRBV27
CDR3 protein: ASKPRGTDTQY

J gene: TRBJ2-5
D gene: NA
V gene: TRBV27
CDR3 protein: ASSSDTQETQY

J gene: TRBJ1-5
D gene: NA
V gene: TRBV27
CDR3 protein: ASSLPGPPSPQH

J gene: TRBJ1-5
D gene: TRBD1
V gene: TRBV2
CDR3 protein: ASRQGNQPQH

J gene: TRBJ1-3
D gene: NA
V gene: TRBV6-5
CDR3 protein: ASSLTKSRGNTIY

J gene: TRBJ2-3
D gene: TRBD1
V gene: TRBV7-9
CDR3 protein: ASSPRTGVQTDTQY

J gene: TRBJ1-2
D gene: TRBD1
V gene: TRBV27
CDR3 protein: ASSRKTGVVYGYT

J gene: TRBJ2-3
D gene: NA
V gene: TRBV7-9
CDR3 protein: ASSTETDTQY

J gene: TRBJ1-5
D gene: NA
V gene: TRBV10-3
CDR3 protein: AIGEGLRYQPQH

J gene: TRBJ1-2
D gene: NA
V gene: TRBV6-5
CDR3 protein: ASSSRGVNYGYT

J gene: TRBJ1-6
D gene: NA
V gene: TRBV2
CDR3 protein: ASKRDSGSPLH

J gene: TRBJ1-2
D gene: NA
V gene: TRBV3-1/TRBV3-2
CDR3 protein: ASSRAQGYGYT

J gene: TRBJ1-4
D gene: NA
V gene: TRBV7-8
CDR3 protein: ASSLESYGEGNEKLF

J gene: TRBJ1-5
D gene: NA
V gene: TRBV4-1
CDR3 protein: ASSPPGGSSNQPQH

J gene: TRBJ1-3
D gene: NA
V gene: TRBV5-1
CDR3 protein: ASRLTQVSGNTIY

J gene: TRBJ2-5
D gene: TRBD1
V gene: TRBV7-8
CDR3 protein: ASSLTGDREEETQY

J gene: TRBJ1-4
D gene: NA
V gene: TRBV6-5
CDR3 protein: ASSRTAPNEKLF

J gene: TRBJ1-5
D gene: NA
V gene: TRBV12-3/TRBV12-4
CDR3 protein: ASSLRPNQPQH

J gene: TRBJ2-1
D gene: NA
V gene: TRBV7-2
CDR3 protein: ASSSDSYYNEQF

J gene: TRBJ1-2
D gene: NA
V gene: TRBV4-1
CDR3 protein: ASSPNPTGAYRNGYT

J gene: TRBJ1-3
D gene: TRBD1
V gene: TRBV9
CDR3 protein: ASSVDVGDRAGNTIY

J gene: TRBJ2-1
D gene: NA
V gene: TRBV29-1
CDR3 protein: SGRPSRALRNTRNEQF

J gene: TRBJ2-7
D gene: NA
V gene: TRBV6-1
CDR3 protein: ASSEQGLSYEQY

J gene: TRBJ1-4
D gene: NA
V gene: TRBV9
CDR3 protein: ASSSSGEFATNEKLF

J gene: TRBJ2-2
D gene: NA
V gene: TRBV29-1
CDR3 protein: SVENRANTGELF